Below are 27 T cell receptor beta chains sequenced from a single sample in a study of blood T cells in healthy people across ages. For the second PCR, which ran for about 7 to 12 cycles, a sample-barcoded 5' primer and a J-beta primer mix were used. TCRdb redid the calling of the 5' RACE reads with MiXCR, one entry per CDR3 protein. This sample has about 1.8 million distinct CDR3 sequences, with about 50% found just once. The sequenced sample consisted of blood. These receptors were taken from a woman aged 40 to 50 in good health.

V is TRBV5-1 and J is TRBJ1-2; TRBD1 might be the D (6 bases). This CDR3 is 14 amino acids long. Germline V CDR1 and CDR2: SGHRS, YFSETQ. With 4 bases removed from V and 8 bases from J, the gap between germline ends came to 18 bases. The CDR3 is CASSKDRNYRGYTF. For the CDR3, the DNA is TGCGCCAGCAGCAAGGACAGAAACTATCGGGGCTACACCTTC.

The CDR3 DNA follows: TGTGCCAGCAGCCGCACGGTAGGGCTTAGCAATCAGCCCCAGCATTTT. It codes for CASSRTVGLSNQPQHF. The chain links TRBV27 to TRBJ1-5; no definite D call. The V end lost 6 bases, the J end lost 0 bases, and 15 bases lay between the germline ends. Germline-derived CDR1 and CDR2 are MNHEY and SMNVEV (reference sequence). The length of the CDR3 is 16 residues.

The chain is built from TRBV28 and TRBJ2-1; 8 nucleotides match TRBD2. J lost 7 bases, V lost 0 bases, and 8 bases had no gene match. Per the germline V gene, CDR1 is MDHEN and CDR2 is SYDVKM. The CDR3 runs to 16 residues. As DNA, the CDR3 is TGTGCCAGCAGTTTATGGGCGGGGGGCTCTTCGAATGAGCAGTTCTTC. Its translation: CASSLWAGGSSNEQFF.

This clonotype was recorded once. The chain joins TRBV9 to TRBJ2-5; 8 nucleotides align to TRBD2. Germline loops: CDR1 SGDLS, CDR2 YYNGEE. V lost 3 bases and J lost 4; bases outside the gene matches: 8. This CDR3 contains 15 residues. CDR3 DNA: TGTGCCAGCAGCGCCTATTCGGGGGGGCCAGAGACCCAGTACTTC. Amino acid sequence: CASSAYSGGPETQYF.

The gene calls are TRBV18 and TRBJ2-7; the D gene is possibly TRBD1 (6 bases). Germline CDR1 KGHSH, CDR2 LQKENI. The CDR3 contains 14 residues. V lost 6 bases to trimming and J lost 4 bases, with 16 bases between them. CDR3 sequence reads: CASSIDRSQYEQYF. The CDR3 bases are TGTGCCAGCTCGATCGACAGGAGCCAATACGAGCAGTACTTC.

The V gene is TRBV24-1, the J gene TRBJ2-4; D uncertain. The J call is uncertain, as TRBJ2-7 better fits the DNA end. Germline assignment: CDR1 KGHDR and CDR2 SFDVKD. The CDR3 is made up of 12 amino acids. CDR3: CATSDFGSEQYF. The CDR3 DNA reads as TGTGCCACCAGTGATTTCGGATCCGAGCAGTACTTC.

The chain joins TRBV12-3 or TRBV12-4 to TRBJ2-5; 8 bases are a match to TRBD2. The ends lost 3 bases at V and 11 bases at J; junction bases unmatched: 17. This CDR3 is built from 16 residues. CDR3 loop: CASSFRSGGRKNEQYF. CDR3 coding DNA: TGTGCCAGCAGTTTCCGAAGCGGGGGCCGAAAAAATGAGCAGTACTTC.

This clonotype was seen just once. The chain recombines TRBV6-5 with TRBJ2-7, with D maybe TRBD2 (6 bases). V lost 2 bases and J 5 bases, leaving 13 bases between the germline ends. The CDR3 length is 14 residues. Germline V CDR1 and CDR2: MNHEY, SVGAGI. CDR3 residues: CASSYPGRPHEQYF. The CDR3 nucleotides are TGTGCCAGCAGTTACCCAGGGAGGCCCCACGAGCAGTACTTC.

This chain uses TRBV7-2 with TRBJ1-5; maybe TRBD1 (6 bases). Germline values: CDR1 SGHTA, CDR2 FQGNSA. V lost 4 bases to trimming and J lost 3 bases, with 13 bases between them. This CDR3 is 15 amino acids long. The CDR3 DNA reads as TGTGCCAGCAGCTCGCGTCAGGGGATCAATCAGCCCCAGCATTTT. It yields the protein CASSSRQGINQPQHF. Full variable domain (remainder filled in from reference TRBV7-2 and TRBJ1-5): GAGVSQSPSNKVTEKGKDVELRCDPISGHTALYWYRQSLGQGLEFLIYFQGNSAPDKSGLPSDRFSAERTGGSVSTLTIQRTQQEDSAVYLCASSSRQGINQPQHFGDGTRLSIL.

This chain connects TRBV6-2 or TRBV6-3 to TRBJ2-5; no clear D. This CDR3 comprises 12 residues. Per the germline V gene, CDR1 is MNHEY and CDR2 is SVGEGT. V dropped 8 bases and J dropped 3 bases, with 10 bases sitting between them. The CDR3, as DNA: TGTGCCAGCGGTGAGGTAAAAGAGACCCAGTACTTC. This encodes CASGEVKETQYF.

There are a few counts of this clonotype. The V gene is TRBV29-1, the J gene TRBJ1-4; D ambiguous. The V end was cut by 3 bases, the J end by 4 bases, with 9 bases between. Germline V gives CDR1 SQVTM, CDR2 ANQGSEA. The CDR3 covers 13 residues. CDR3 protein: CSVEGSYNEKLFF. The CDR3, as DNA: TGCAGCGTTGAGGGCAGTTATAATGAAAAACTGTTTTTT.

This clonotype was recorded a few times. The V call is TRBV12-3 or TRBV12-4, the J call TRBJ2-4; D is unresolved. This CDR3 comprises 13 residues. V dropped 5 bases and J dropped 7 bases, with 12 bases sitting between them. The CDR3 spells CASSGLGANIQYF. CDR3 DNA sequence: TGTGCCAGCAGTGGGCTTGGTGCGAACATTCAGTACTTC.

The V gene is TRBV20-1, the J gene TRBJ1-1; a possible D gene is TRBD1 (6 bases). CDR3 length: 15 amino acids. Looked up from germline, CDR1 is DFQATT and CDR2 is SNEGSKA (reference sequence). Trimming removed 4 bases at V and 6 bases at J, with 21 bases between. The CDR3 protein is CSANPTWTATSEAFF. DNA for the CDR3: TGCAGTGCTAACCCGACCTGGACAGCAACCTCTGAAGCTTTCTTT.

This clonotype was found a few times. CDR3 sequence (DNA): TGTGCCAGCGGGGACAGGGGGAGTAATTCACCCCTCCACTTT. It is translated as CASGDRGSNSPLHF. J is TRBJ1-6 and V is TRBV12-3 or TRBV12-4, with 11 positions matching TRBD1. There are 14 residues in the CDR3. With 8 bases clipped from V and 6 bases from J, the junction kept 3 bases outside the gene matches.

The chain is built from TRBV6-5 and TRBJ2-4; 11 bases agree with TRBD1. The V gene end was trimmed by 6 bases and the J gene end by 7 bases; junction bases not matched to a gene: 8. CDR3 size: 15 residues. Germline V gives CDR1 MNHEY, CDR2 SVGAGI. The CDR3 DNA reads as TGTGCCAGCAGCCCGGACAGGGGGCTATGGAACATTCAGTACTTC. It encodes CASSPDRGLWNIQYF.

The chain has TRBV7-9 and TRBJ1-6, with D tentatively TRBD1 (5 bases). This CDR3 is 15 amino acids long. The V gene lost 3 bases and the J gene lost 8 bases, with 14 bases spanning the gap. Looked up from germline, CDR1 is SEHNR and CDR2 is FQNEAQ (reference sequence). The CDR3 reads CASSLTATQYSPLHF. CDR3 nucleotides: TGTGCCAGCAGCTTGACAGCGACCCAGTATTCACCCCTCCACTTT.

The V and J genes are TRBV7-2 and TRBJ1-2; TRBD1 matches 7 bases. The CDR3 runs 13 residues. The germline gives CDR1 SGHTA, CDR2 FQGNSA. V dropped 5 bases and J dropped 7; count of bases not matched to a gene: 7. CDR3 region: CASSPDRDSGYTF. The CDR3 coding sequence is TGTGCCAGCAGCCCAGACAGGGATAGTGGCTACACCTTC.

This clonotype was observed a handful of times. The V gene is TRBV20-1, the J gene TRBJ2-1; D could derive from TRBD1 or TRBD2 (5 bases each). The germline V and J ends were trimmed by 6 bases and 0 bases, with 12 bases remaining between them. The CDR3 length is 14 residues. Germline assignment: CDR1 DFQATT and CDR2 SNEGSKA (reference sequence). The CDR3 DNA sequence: TGCAGTGCCAGAATGGGGACCTCCTACAATGAGCAGTTCTTC. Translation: CSARMGTSYNEQFF.

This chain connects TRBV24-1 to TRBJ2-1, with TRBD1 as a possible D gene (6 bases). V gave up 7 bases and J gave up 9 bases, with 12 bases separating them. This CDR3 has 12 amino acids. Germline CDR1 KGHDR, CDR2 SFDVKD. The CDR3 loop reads CATRNRVSEQFF. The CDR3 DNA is TGTGCCACCAGGAACAGGGTTAGTGAGCAGTTCTTC.

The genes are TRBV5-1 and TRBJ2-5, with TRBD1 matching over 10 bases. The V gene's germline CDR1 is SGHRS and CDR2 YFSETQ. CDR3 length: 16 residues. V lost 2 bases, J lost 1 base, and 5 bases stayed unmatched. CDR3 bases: TGCGCCAGCAGCTTCCCGGGACAGGGGATCCAAGAGACCCAGTACTTC. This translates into CASSFPGQGIQETQYF.

The CDR3 sequence: CAAGGTTYEQYF. The DNA of the CDR3 is TGCGCCGCCGGGGGGACCACCTACGAGCAGTACTTC. The chain has TRBV29-1 and TRBJ2-7, with 7 nucleotides matching TRBD2. The CDR3 consists of 12 residues. From germline, CDR1 is SQVTM and CDR2 ANQGSEA.

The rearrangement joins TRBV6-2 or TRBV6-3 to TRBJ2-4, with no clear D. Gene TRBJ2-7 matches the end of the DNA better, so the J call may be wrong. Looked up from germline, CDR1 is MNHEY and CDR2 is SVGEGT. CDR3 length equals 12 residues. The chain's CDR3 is CASSPHRHEQYF. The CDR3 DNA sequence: TGTGCCAGCAGTCCCCACCGTCACGAGCAGTACTTC.

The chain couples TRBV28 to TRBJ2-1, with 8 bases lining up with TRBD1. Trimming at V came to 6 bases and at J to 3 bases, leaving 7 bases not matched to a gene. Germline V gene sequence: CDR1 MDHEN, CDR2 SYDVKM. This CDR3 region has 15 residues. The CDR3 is CASRKTGAIYNEQFF. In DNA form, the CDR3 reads TGTGCCAGCAGGAAGACAGGGGCCATCTACAATGAGCAGTTCTTC.

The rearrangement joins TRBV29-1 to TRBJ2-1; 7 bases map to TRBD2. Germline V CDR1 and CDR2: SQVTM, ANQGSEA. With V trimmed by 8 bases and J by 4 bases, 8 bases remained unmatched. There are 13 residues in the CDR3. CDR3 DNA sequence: TGCAGCTTCGAGCGGGGACCTTACAATGAGCAGTTCTTC. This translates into CSFERGPYNEQFF.

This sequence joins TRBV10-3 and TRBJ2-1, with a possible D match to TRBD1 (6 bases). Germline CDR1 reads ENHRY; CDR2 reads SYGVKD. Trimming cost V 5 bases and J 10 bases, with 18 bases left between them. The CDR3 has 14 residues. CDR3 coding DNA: TGTGCCATCAGTTACAGGGAAAGCTTGAAGGAGCAGTTCTTC. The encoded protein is CAISYRESLKEQFF.

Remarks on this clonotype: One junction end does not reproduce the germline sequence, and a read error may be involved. CDR3 in amino acids: CASGFVGRSYNEQYF. Written as DNA, the CDR3 is TGTGCCAGCGGCTTCGTCGGGCGCTCCTACAATGAGCAGTACTTC. The chain joins TRBV7-9 to TRBJ2-1; D is unresolved. Gene TRBJ2-7 matches the end of the DNA better, so the J call may be wrong. CDR3 length equals 15 residues. Germline V gene sequence: CDR1 SEHNR, CDR2 FQNEAQ (reference sequence).

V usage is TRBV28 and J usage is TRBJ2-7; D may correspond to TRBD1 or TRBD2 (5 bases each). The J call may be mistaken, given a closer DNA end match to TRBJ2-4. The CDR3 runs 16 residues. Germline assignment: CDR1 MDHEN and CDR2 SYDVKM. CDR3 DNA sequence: TGTGCCAGCAGTTTTAAGGGGTCCGGAGGTCGAAACATTCAGTACTTC. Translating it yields CASSFKGSGGRNIQYF.